This entry is about one T cell receptor beta chain. The antigen remains undetermined. This entry comes from a study of T cell repertoires in cytomegalovirus infection. From germline, CDR1 is MNHNY and CDR2 SVGAGI (reference sequence). V lost 2 bases, J lost 0 bases, and 1 base stayed unmatched. The CDR3 length is 14 residues. Via MiXCR, TCRdb re-called the reads, giving one row per CDR3 protein. The sample holds some 500,000 distinct CDR3 sequences, 40% seen once. The sequencing here drew on cultured PBMCs, taken from culture after CMV antigen stimulation. The chain uses TRBV6-6 and TRBJ2-7; 7 bases align to TRBD2. The TCR originated in a human donor in good health (CMV status not recorded). Some clones in this sample may be carry-over from other donors' samples. CDR3 nucleotides: TGTGCCAGCAGTTACACGGGGGGCTCCTACGAGCAGTACTTC. The encoded protein is CASSYTGGSYEQYF.